The clone carrying this T cell receptor beta chain was detected only a few times. Its matching antigen is unknown. This specimen belongs to a study of cytomegalovirus exposure and HLA in healthy donors. Use of 60 Vbeta and 13 Jbeta primers characterized the PCR. Only in-frame clones appear in the TCRdb table, and some are missing; sequencing was by immunoSEQ multiplex PCR. The table has roughly 170,000 clones, around 84% seen once; the top ten hold 1% to 1.5%. Healthy individuals who donated bone marrow served as the donors. This CDR3 has 15 amino acids. V lost 2 bases, J lost 0 bases, and 10 bases lay in between. Germline V CDR1 and CDR2: MGHRA, YSYEKL. Findings and caveats of the study: Association of fewer than 20,000 TCR beta sequences with HLA alleles was found at 0.05 false discovery rate in a later analysis. 150 or so TCR beta chains were listed as cytomegalovirus-associated.

The sample consisted of PBMCs. The receptor's source is a girl aged 2-10 years in good health and CMV-seropositive. V and J are TRBV4-1 and TRBJ1-1; D unclear. CDR3 residues: CASSQSERMNTEAFF. The CDR3 nucleotides are TGCGCCAGCAGCCAATCCGAGAGGATGAACACTGAAGCTTTCTTT.